The 25 T cell receptor beta chains given below trace back to one sample, sequenced in a study of T cell responses to AZD1222 COVID-19 vaccine. This table comes from immunoSEQ multiplex PCR, and its TCRdb copy is limited to in-frame clones, with some not included. The sample has under 25,000 clones, more than 70% seen once. The sequences come from peripheral blood, collected 28 days after the second AZD1222 dose. The receptors originated from an adult who received the AZD1222 COVID-19 vaccine.

The rearrangement joins TRBV6-1 to TRBJ1-5, with D possibly matching TRBD1 (6 bases). The germline V gene has CDR1 MNHNS and CDR2 SASEGT. Deletions cut 2 bases from V and 3 bases from J, with 8 bases between. The CDR3 extends over 14 amino acids. The CDR3, as DNA: TGTGCCAGCAGTGAACAGGGGAACAATCAGCCCCAGCATTTT. The encoded protein is CASSEQGNNQPQHF.

This chain links TRBV2 with TRBJ2-1; 12 bases fit TRBD2. Losses at the gene ends were 7 bases for V and 10 bases for J; bases not matched to a gene: 11. The CDR3 extends over 15 amino acids. Germline V gene sequence: CDR1 SNHLY, CDR2 FYNNEI. The chain's CDR3 is CASTSSTSGRLEQFF. DNA for the CDR3: TGTGCCAGCACCTCTTCGACTAGCGGGAGACTAGAGCAGTTCTTC. Full variable domain (rest looked up from reference TRBV2 and TRBJ2-1): EPEVTQTPSHQVTQMGQEVILRCVPISNHLYFYWYRQILGQKVEFLVSFYNNEISEKSEIFDDQFSVERPDGSNFTLKIRSTKLEDSAMYFCASTSSTSGRLEQFFGPGTRLTVL.

The chain combines TRBV7-8 with TRBJ1-1; perhaps TRBD1 as D (5 bases). CDR3 length equals 15 residues. Trimming removed 4 bases at V and 1 base at J, with 13 bases between. In germline, CDR1 is SGHVS, CDR2 FQNEAQ. CDR3 in amino acids: CASSSYSGGNTEAFF. The DNA of the CDR3 is TGTGCCAGCAGCTCATATTCTGGGGGGAACACTGAAGCTTTCTTT.

V usage is TRBV27 and J usage is TRBJ1-4; D is unresolved. The CDR3 is 14 amino acids. CDR1 and CDR2 from the germline V gene are MNHEY and SMNVEV (reference sequence). V was shortened by 2 bases and J by 8 bases, with 12 bases between the two germline ends. The CDR3 DNA is TGTGCCAGCAGTTTAGTGGGAGGTGACGAAAAACTGTTTTTT. It encodes CASSLVGGDEKLFF. Filled out from reference TRBV27 and TRBJ1-4, the complete variable domain reads EAQVTQNPRYLITVTGKKLTVTCSQNMNHEYMSWYRQDPGLGLRQIYYSMNVEVTDKGDVPEGYKVSRKEKRNFPLILESPSPNQTSLYFCASSLVGGDEKLFFGSGTQLSVL.

The chain is built from TRBV30 and TRBJ1-4, with 7 bases lining up with TRBD1. There are 13 residues in the CDR3. Trimming at V came to 4 bases and at J to 8 bases, leaving 7 bases not matched to a gene. CDR1 and CDR2 (germline): GTSNPN, SVGIG (reference sequence). CDR3 DNA: TGTGCCTGGACCGTGACAGGGAAGGAAAAACTGTTTTTT. It specifies CAWTVTGKEKLFF. Variable domain in full (rest from reference TRBV30 and TRBJ1-4): SQTIHQWPATLVQPVGSPLSLECTVEGTSNPNLYWYRQAAGRGLQLLFYSVGIGQISSEVPQNLSASRPQDRQFILSSKKLLLSDSGFYLCAWTVTGKEKLFFGSGTQLSVL.

The rearrangement uses TRBV7-2 and TRBJ2-7, with D perhaps matching TRBD1 (6 bases). Germline V CDR1 and CDR2: SGHTA, FQGNSA. The length of the CDR3 is 15 residues. The V gene lost 5 bases and the J gene lost 0 bases, with 14 bases spanning the gap. CDR3 region: CASSGRQVYSYEQYF. In DNA form, the CDR3 reads TGTGCCAGCAGCGGTAGACAGGTCTACTCCTACGAGCAGTACTTC.

The chain combines TRBV28 with TRBJ1-5; 8 bases match TRBD1. Trimming cost V 6 bases and J 0 bases; bases outside gene matches: 13. Germline CDR1 reads MDHEN; CDR2 reads SYDVKM. The CDR3 is 18 residues long. CDR3 sequence (DNA): TGTGCCAGCAGCGGAGACAGGGGAGGGGGATATAGCAATCAGCCCCAGCATTTT. Protein product: CASSGDRGGGYSNQPQHF.

The gene calls are TRBV27 and TRBJ2-7; 8 nucleotides agree with TRBD2. Germline CDR1 and CDR2: MNHEY and SMNVEV (reference sequence). The CDR3 has 15 residues. Trimming cost V 6 bases and J 5 bases; bases outside gene matches: 12. This chain's CDR3 is CASSPPGGNLDEQYF. CDR3 nucleotide sequence: TGTGCCAGCAGCCCCCCGGGGGGGAACCTGGACGAGCAGTACTTC.

The chain employs TRBV4-1 and TRBJ1-2; unclear D gene. Germline-derived CDR1 and CDR2 are MGHRA and YSYEKL. Between the trimmed V and J ends, which lost 1 base and 4 bases, there was a span of 13 bases. CDR3 length: 15 amino acids. CDR3: CASSQGKVGSYGYTF. Written as DNA, the CDR3 is TGCGCCAGCAGCCAAGGAAAGGTCGGGAGCTATGGCTACACCTTC.

This clone was recorded a few times. The chain couples TRBV5-1 to TRBJ1-1; D call uncertain. Trimming shortened V by 4 bases and J by 7 bases, and 14 bases separated the two germline ends. This CDR3 has 13 amino acids. Germline V lookup: CDR1 SGHRS, CDR2 YFSETQ. The CDR3 spells CASSLRGGFEAFF. DNA for the CDR3: TGCGCCAGCAGCCTCCGGGGAGGTTTTGAAGCTTTCTTT.

The chain employs TRBV28 and TRBJ2-5; TRBD2 agrees at 7 bases. CDR1 and CDR2 (germline): MDHEN, SYDVKM. V shed 5 bases, J shed 5 bases, and the junction held 14 bases outside the gene matches. The length of the CDR3 is 16 residues. The CDR3 DNA follows: TGTGCCAGCAGTACCCCGGGGGGTAGGTCTGGGGAGACCCAGTACTTC. Its translation: CASSTPGGRSGETQYF.

This clone was found once. The rearrangement links TRBV11-3 to TRBJ2-7; 8 bases are shared with TRBD1. The CDR3 consists of 16 residues. Germline CDR1 and CDR2: SGHNT and YENEEA. The junction had 15 bases not matched to a gene; V was cut back by 5 bases and J by 6 bases. The CDR3 protein is CASSGRDRQGLGEQYF. CDR3 in DNA: TGTGCCAGCAGCGGGCGGGACCGACAGGGGCTAGGCGAGCAGTACTTC.

This rearrangement joins TRBV6-4 to TRBJ1-1; tentatively, D is TRBD1 (6 bases). Per the germline V gene, CDR1 is MRHNA and CDR2 is SNTAGT. Trimming shortened V by 5 bases and J by 7 bases, and 14 bases separated the two germline ends. The length of the CDR3 is 13 residues. CDR3 in amino acids: CASSLGGAGEAFF. CDR3 coding DNA: TGTGCCAGCAGTCTGGGGGGGGCCGGTGAAGCTTTCTTT.

The rearrangement uses TRBV6-5 and TRBJ2-7; D remains unclear. The CDR3 extends over 14 amino acids. The V gene's germline CDR1 is MNHEY and CDR2 SVGAGI. The V and J ends lost 6 bases and 0 bases respectively, with 12 bases between them. Here the CDR3 reads CASRAMTSSYEQYF. The DNA of the CDR3 is TGTGCCAGCAGGGCTATGACGAGCTCCTACGAGCAGTACTTC.

V and J are TRBV6-5 and TRBJ2-7; 9 nucleotides line up with TRBD2. This CDR3 comprises 15 residues. V shed 5 bases, J shed 2 bases, and the junction held 7 bases outside the gene matches. Germline CDR1 MNHEY, CDR2 SVGAGI. The CDR3, as DNA: TGTGCCAGCAGTACTCCTAGCGGGGTCGCCTACGAGCAGTACTTC. Encoded protein: CASSTPSGVAYEQYF.

This chain links TRBV27 with TRBJ1-1; 7 nucleotides align to TRBD1. Looked up from germline, CDR1 is MNHEY and CDR2 is SMNVEV (reference sequence). Losses at the gene ends were 5 bases for V and 0 bases for J; bases not matched to a gene: 9. The CDR3 consists of 16 residues. This CDR3 reads CASSQGQAYMNTEAFF. The DNA for the CDR3 is TGTGCCAGCAGTCAAGGACAGGCCTATATGAACACTGAAGCTTTCTTT.

The V and J genes are TRBV3-1 (or the pseudogene TRBV3-2) and TRBJ1-1, with a weak D call TRBD1 (6 bases). In germline, CDR1 is LGHDT, CDR2 YNNKEL (reference sequence). Trimming took off 2 bases at V and 3 bases at J, with 10 bases between the two ends. This CDR3 is 14 amino acids long. CDR3 bases: TGTGCCAGCAGCCAACTAGAGGGGGACACTGAAGCTTTCTTT. Its protein product is CASSQLEGDTEAFF.

The rearrangement joins TRBV4-2 to TRBJ1-2; D is ambiguous. The V and J ends lost 3 bases and 2 bases respectively, with 10 bases between them. Germline CDR1 is LGHNA and CDR2 is YNFKEQ. The CDR3 consists of 14 residues. This CDR3 reads CASSHGRMNYGYTF. Written as DNA, the CDR3 is TGTGCCAGCAGCCACGGCCGGATGAACTATGGCTACACCTTC.

The J gene is TRBJ2-3, the V gene TRBV3-1 (or the pseudogene TRBV3-2), with D unresolved. The germline CDR1 and CDR2 sequences are LGHDT and YNNKEL (reference sequence). V lost 0 bases and J 0 bases, leaving 4 bases between the germline ends. The CDR3 has 14 residues. CDR3 residues: CASSQDPSTDTQYF. The DNA of the CDR3 is TGTGCCAGCAGCCAAGACCCTAGCACAGATACGCAGTATTTT.

The rearrangement uses TRBV4-3 and TRBJ2-5, with 10 nucleotides matching TRBD2. The CDR3 consists of 19 residues. CDR1 and CDR2 (germline): LGHNA, YSLEER. Unmatched junction bases numbered 16, after V lost 1 base and J lost 5 bases. Written as DNA, the CDR3 is TGCGCCAGCAGCCAAGCGGTGGTAGCGGGAGGAACCAGTCTGGAGACCCAGTACTTC. It encodes CASSQAVVAGGTSLETQYF.

The chain employs TRBV2 and TRBJ2-5, with 14 bases identical to TRBD2. Germline CDR1 SNHLY, CDR2 FYNNEI. After removal of 6 bases from V and 9 bases from J, the junction contained 6 bases not matched to a gene. The CDR3 runs to 14 residues. Here the CDR3 DNA reads TGTGCCAGCAGGTCAGGGACTAGCGGGAGCTCCCAGTACTTC. This encodes CASRSGTSGSSQYF.

This clone was found a few times. The rearrangement uses TRBV6-5 and TRBJ2-1, with D uncertain. Looked up from germline, CDR1 is MNHEY and CDR2 is SVGAGI. The CDR3 is 13 amino acids. V was trimmed by 6 bases and J by 2 bases, leaving 8 bases between them. The CDR3 sequence: CASSPRTYNEQFF. The CDR3 DNA reads as TGTGCCAGCAGCCCGAGAACCTACAATGAGCAGTTCTTC.

This chain connects TRBV6-5 to TRBJ1-2; unclear D gene. Germline CDR1 reads MNHEY; CDR2 reads SVGAGI. The CDR3 has 15 residues. Between the trimmed V and J ends, which lost 0 bases and 8 bases, there was a span of 16 bases. CDR3 region: CASSYSSRSLSGYTF. CDR3 coding DNA: TGTGCCAGCAGTTACTCGAGCCGGTCATTGAGCGGCTACACCTTC.

The rearrangement uses TRBV7-2 and TRBJ2-3; either TRBD1 or TRBD2 may supply D (6 bases each). The CDR3 runs 14 residues. Trimming took off 1 base at V and 5 bases at J, with 10 bases between the two ends. Looked up from germline, CDR1 is SGHTA and CDR2 is FQGNSA. CDR3 nucleotides: TGTGCCAGCAGCTTAGGAGGGGGGAGAGATACGCAGTATTTT. It yields the protein CASSLGGGRDTQYF.

This clone showed up just once. The rearrangement uses TRBV5-1 and TRBJ2-6, with TRBD1 as a possible D gene (5 bases). Trimming cost V 4 bases and J 0 bases, with 11 bases left between them. The CDR3 is made up of 16 amino acids. Germline V CDR1 and CDR2: SGHRS, YFSETQ. The CDR3 DNA follows: TGCGCCAGCAGCATAGGACATATCTCTGGGGCCAACGTCCTGACTTTC. Amino acids: CASSIGHISGANVLTF.